This is a list of T cell receptor beta chains from one sample in a study. Clones were sequenced by immunoSEQ multiplex PCR, and TCRdb holds only the in-frame ones, with some missing. Found here are roughly 68,000 clones, about 94% of them singletons; the top ten hold around 4.6%. The sample taken for sequencing was PBMCs. Receptors originate from a man aged 35-49 years with rheumatoid arthritis. The CDR3 runs from the conserved cysteine through the conserved F or W. Each record gives: J gene, clone size, V gene, D gene, CDR3 protein, CDR3 DNA. The D gene is left open where the match is weak. Part of the rows lack a size; the others show once, few, many or a class for expanded clones.

>TRBJ2-2|-|TRBV29-1|TRBD2
CSAREGTSGGNTGELFF
TGCAGCGCCCGAGAAGGGACTAGCGGGGGGAACACCGGGGAGCTGTTTTTT
>TRBJ1-1|-|TRBV6-5|-
CASGPRADTEAFF
TGTGCCAGCGGTCCTAGAGCAGACACTGAAGCTTTCTTT
>TRBJ1-2|-|TRBV28|-
CASSLRGANYGYTF
TGTGCCAGCAGTTTACGGGGGGCGAACTATGGCTACACCTTC
>TRBJ1-1|-|TRBV7-9|-
CASSSVFTEAFF
TGTGCCAGCAGCTCTGTCTTCACTGAAGCTTTCTTT
>TRBJ2-1|-|TRBV11-3|-
CASSLGRDEQFF
TGTGCCAGCAGCTTGGGGCGGGATGAGCAGTTCTTC
>TRBJ2-1|-|TRBV11-3|-
CASSQGGALEQFF
TGTGCCAGCAGCCAGGGTGGGGCCCTTGAGCAGTTCTTC
>TRBJ2-5|-|TRBV5-1|TRBD2
CASSLTSGGQETQYF
TGCGCCAGCAGCTTAACTAGCGGGGGACAAGAGACCCAGTACTTC
>TRBJ2-3|-|TRBV5-1|-
CASSLADRRTDTQYF
TGCGCCAGCAGCTTGGCCGACAGACGCACAGATACGCAGTATTTT
>TRBJ2-7|once|TRBV18|TRBD1
CASSLQGAEQYF
TGTGCCAGCTCATTACAGGGGGCCGAGCAGTACTTC
>TRBJ2-7|-|TRBV5-1|-
CASSLEGPGGYEQYF
TGCGCCAGCAGCTTGGAGGGTCCAGGTGGGTACGAGCAGTACTTC
>TRBJ1-5|-|TRBV27|-
CASSLSSLANQPQHF
TGTGCCAGCAGTTTATCCAGTTTAGCAAATCAGCCCCAGCATTTT
>TRBJ2-1|-|TRBV14|-
CASSRMSNEQFF
TGTGCCAGCAGCCGAATGAGCAATGAGCAGTTCTTC
>TRBJ1-3|-|TRBV9|-
CASSASLGNTIYF
TGTGCCAGCAGCGCGTCCCTCGGAAACACCATATATTTT
>TRBJ2-1|once|TRBV19|TRBD2
CASSTSGLAGGSQFF
TGTGCCAGTAGTACCTCGGGACTAGCGGGAGGCTCGCAGTTCTTC
>TRBJ2-7|once|TRBV3-1/TRBV3-2|TRBD1
CASSPDREVEQYF
TGTGCCAGCAGCCCGGACAGGGAGGTCGAGCAGTACTTC
>TRBJ2-1|-|TRBV7-3|-
CASSLNPSYNEQFF
TGTGCCAGCAGCTTAAACCCCTCCTACAATGAGCAGTTCTTC
>TRBJ2-1|-|TRBV10-3|-
CAISGRTIYNEQFF
TGTGCCATCAGTGGTAGAACCATATACAATGAGCAGTTCTTC
>TRBJ1-2|-|TRBV7-9|TRBD1
CASSDTGGGGYTF
TGTGCCAGCAGCGACACAGGGGGCGGTGGCTACACCTTC
>TRBJ1-1|-|TRBV7-9|TRBD1
CASSFDRAGTEAFF
TGTGCCAGCAGCTTCGACAGGGCGGGCACTGAAGCTTTCTTT
>TRBJ2-1|-|TRBV7-2|-
CASSLPGEYHEQFF
TGTGCCAGCAGCTTACCAGGAGAGTACCATGAGCAGTTCTTC
>TRBJ1-3|-|TRBV19|-
CASQGNTIYF
TGTGCCAGTCAAGGAAACACCATATATTTT
>TRBJ2-2|-|TRBV3-1/TRBV3-2|TRBD2
CASSQVLAGVAGELFF
TGTGCCAGCAGCCAAGTACTAGCGGGAGTGGCCGGGGAGCTGTTTTTT
>TRBJ2-1|-|TRBV27|TRBD2
CASSPRSGLAGGNEQFF
TGTGCCAGCAGTCCCAGGTCCGGACTAGCGGGAGGGAATGAGCAGTTCTTC
>TRBJ1-6|-|TRBV10-3|-
CAISVRQDDSPLHF
TGTGCCATCAGTGTACGGCAGGATGATTCACCCCTCCACTTT
>TRBJ2-3|-|TRBV12-5|TRBD2
CASGLGTGLATDTQYF
TGTGCTAGTGGTTTGGGCACCGGACTAGCGACAGATACGCAGTATTTT
>TRBJ2-2|-|TRBV7-2|-
CASNRKSGDTGELFF
TGTGCCAGCAACCGTAAATCTGGGGACACCGGGGAGCTGTTTTTT
>TRBJ2-7|-|TRBV6-5|TRBD2
CASSSTSGGSYEQYF
TGTGCCAGCAGTTCGACTAGCGGGGGGTCCTACGAGCAGTACTTC
>TRBJ2-7|-|TRBV7-6|-
CASSLDQTLSYEQYF
TGTGCCAGCAGCTTAGACCAGACGCTTTCCTACGAGCAGTACTTC
>TRBJ1-1|-|TRBV7-2|-
CASSLPLWNTEAFF
TGTGCCAGCAGCCTCCCCCTATGGAACACTGAAGCTTTCTTT
>TRBJ1-1|-|TRBV6-5|-
CASTLDSPNTEAFF
TGTGCCAGCACCCTTGACAGCCCGAACACTGAAGCTTTCTTT
>TRBJ1-6|-|TRBV20-1|TRBD1
CSASAQTGNSPLHF
TGCAGTGCTAGTGCCCAGACAGGGAATTCACCCCTCCACTTT
>TRBJ2-7|-|TRBV27|TRBD2
CASSFSPSGGSYEQYF
TGTGCCAGCAGTTTTTCTCCTAGCGGGGGCTCCTACGAGCAGTACTTC
>TRBJ2-2|-|TRBV7-3|TRBD1
CASSLSLGGETGELFF
TGTGCCAGCAGCTTATCTCTAGGGGGCGAAACCGGGGAGCTGTTTTTT